This TCR beta chain derives from a study of blood T cell repertoires in COVID-19. The V end lost 5 bases, the J end lost 3 bases, and 10 bases lay between the germline ends. CDR1 SGHTA and CDR2 FQGNSA come from the germline V gene. The CDR3 covers 13 residues. Sequencing was performed with immunoSEQ multiplex PCR; in TCRdb, only in-frame clones are kept and a portion is missing. This table has about 170,000 clones, approximately 85% appearing once. The sample taken for sequencing was peripheral blood. V usage is TRBV7-2 and J usage is TRBJ1-1, with unresolved D. This TCR was recovered from a man older than 75 with COVID-19, enrolled during active disease. Here the CDR3 DNA reads TGTGCCAGCAGCCTTATGAGTGACACTGAAGCTTTCTTT. Translated: CASSLMSDTEAFF.